These T cell receptor beta chains were read from a single sample in a study of blood T cells in healthy people across ages. TCRdb passed the 5' RACE reads through MiXCR, listing each CDR3 protein once. The sample has over 1,200,000 distinct CDR3 sequences; around 55% are singletons. The sample comprised blood. All receptors come from a young man in good health. Each CDR3 is given with its conserved first and last residue. Fields, in order: D gene, clone size, V gene, CDR3 length, J gene, CDR3 DNA, CDR3 protein. D genes are given only for firm matches. The size of a clone is reported for some rows only, either as once, few or many, or as a class for expanded clones.

TRBD2	few	TRBV29-1	13	TRBJ2-3	TGCAGCGTCAGAAGCGGGGTGGGAGATACGCAGTATTTT	CSVRSGVGDTQYF
TRBD2	-	TRBV11-2	15	TRBJ2-1	TGTGCCAGCAGCTTTTCGGGACTAGACGGCAATGAGCAGTTCTTC	CASSFSGLDGNEQFF
TRBD1	few	TRBV10-3	15	TRBJ1-1	TGTGCCATCACTGAGTATAAGGGGGCTATCACTGAAGCTTTCTTT	CAITEYKGAITEAFF
-	-	TRBV6-2/TRBV6-3	13	TRBJ1-5	TGTGCCAGCATTCAACTACCGGGACGGCCCCAGCATTTT	CASIQLPGRPQHF
-	-	TRBV21-1	15	TRBJ2-1	TGTGCCAGCAGCAAACTGGAGGGAGGGCCGGATGAGCAGTTCTTC	CASSKLEGGPDEQFF
-	once	TRBV12-3/TRBV12-4	16	TRBJ2-4	TGTGTCAGCAGCACCGGACAGACTAACTTCAAAAACATTCAGTACTTC	CVSSTGQTNFKNIQYF
TRBD2	-	TRBV12-3/TRBV12-4	18	TRBJ2-1	TGTGCCAGCAGTTTGCCTACGGTTTCTACCGGGGGGAACAATGAGCAGTTCTTC	CASSLPTVSTGGNNEQFF
TRBD1	-	TRBV6-2/TRBV6-3	20	TRBJ1-6	TGTGCCAGCAGTTACTCGAAGGCCGAGTCGGACAGGGTCTATAATTCACCCCTCCACTTT	CASSYSKAESDRVYNSPLHF
-	-	TRBV27	16	TRBJ2-7	TGTGCCAGCAGTTTAACAAGAGGAGCGGTCAGCTACGAGCAGTACTTC	CASSLTRGAVSYEQYF
-	-	TRBV6-1	18	TRBJ2-7	TGTGCCAGCAGTGAAGCGCTTCTTGCGAAGAAAGACTCCTACGAGCAGTACTTC	CASSEALLAKKDSYEQYF
TRBD2	-	TRBV9	18	TRBJ2-1	TGTGCCAGCAGCGTAGGAGCGGGAGGTCAGAGCTCCTACAATGAGCAGTTCTTC	CASSVGAGGQSSYNEQFF
-	-	TRBV29-1	15	TRBJ2-1	TGCAGCCCCCGACTGCTGGGGGCATGGAACAATGAGCAGTTCTTC	CSPRLLGAWNNEQFF
-	few	TRBV20-1	15	TRBJ2-5	TGCAGTGCTAGGGTTGGCGGGGACCACCAAGATACCCAGTACTTC	CSARVGGDHQDTQYF
TRBD1	-	TRBV6-6	17	TRBJ1-5	TGTGCCAGCAGTTATGGCCAGGGGGCATATAGCAATCAGCCCCAGCATTTT	CASSYGQGAYSNQPQHF
TRBD1	-	TRBV3-1	19	TRBJ2-7	TGTGCCAGCAGCCAAGATCATTTAACCCCGGGACAGGGTATCGGAGAGCAGTACTTC	CASSQDHLTPGQGIGEQYF
TRBD1	-	TRBV29-1	14	TRBJ2-6	TGCAGCGTTAACAGGGGGCAGGGGGCCAACGTCCTGACTTTC	CSVNRGQGANVLTF
TRBD1	once	TRBV3-1	14	TRBJ2-7	TGTGCCAGCAGCCAGATTACAGGGGGCACTGAGCAGTACTTC	CASSQITGGTEQYF
TRBD2	-	TRBV6-1	17	TRBJ2-5	TGTGCCAGCAGTGAAGCCCCGGGACTAGCGTATATGGAGACCCAGTACTTC	CASSEAPGLAYMETQYF
TRBD2	-	TRBV5-1	16	TRBJ2-2	TGTGCCAGCAGTCCCCTAGCGGGAGGAGGCACCGGGGAGCTGTTTTTT	CASSPLAGGGTGELFF
TRBD1	-	TRBV2	15	TRBJ1-4	TGTGCCAGCACCCGGGACAGCTACTCAAATGAAAAACTGTTTTTT	CASTRDSYSNEKLFF
TRBD2	-	TRBV24-1	15	TRBJ2-1	TGTGCCACCAGTGGTGCGGGAGGGCCCCAAATGGGGCAGTTCTTC	CATSGAGGPQMGQFF
-	few	TRBV7-2	13	TRBJ1-1	TGTGCCAGCAGCTCTCAGATGAACACTGAAGCTTTCTTT	CASSSQMNTEAFF
-	-	TRBV29-1	13	TRBJ2-7	TGCAGCGTTCGGGCGGACAACGCCTACGAGCAGTACTTC	CSVRADNAYEQYF
TRBD2	few	TRBV6-5	14	TRBJ2-7	TGTGCCAGCAGTTATCTCATATGGGGGGGCGAGCAGTACTTC	CASSYLIWGGEQYF
-	-	TRBV2	15	TRBJ2-7	TGTGCCAGCAGACCCGGGACTGAAAGCTCCTACGAGCAGTACTTC	CASRPGTESSYEQYF
-	few	TRBV27	12	TRBJ2-2	TGTGCCAGCAGTTTAGTGGGGAGGGAGCTGTTTTTT	CASSLVGRELFF
-	many	TRBV12-3/TRBV12-4	13	TRBJ2-3	TGCGCCAGCAGGAGAGGCGGCACAGATACGCAGTATTTT	CASRRGGTDTQYF
-	few	TRBV27	17	TRBJ2-7	TGTGCCAGCAGTTTAACCACCGGGGGTCTAATCGCCTACGAGCAGTACTTC	CASSLTTGGLIAYEQYF
-	-	TRBV5-1	14	TRBJ2-5	TGCGCCAGCAGCCCGCTTCGGACAGAAGAGACCCAGTACTTC	CASSPLRTEETQYF
-	-	TRBV5-1	14	TRBJ1-4	TGCGCCAGCAGCCCGGACACACAGAATGAAAAACTGTTTTTT	CASSPDTQNEKLFF
-	few	TRBV20-1	12	TRBJ2-3	TGCAGTGCTAGAAGTCAGATTGAGGTTCAGTATTTT	CSARSQIEVQYF
TRBD2	-	TRBV12-3/TRBV12-4	16	TRBJ2-1	TGTGCCAGCAGTTGGGATACCGGGACTACATCCAATGAGCAGTTCTTC	CASSWDTGTTSNEQFF
TRBD2	-	TRBV2	15	TRBJ2-7	TGTGCCAGCAGTGCGTTAGCGGGGGGAACCAACGAGCAGTACTTC	CASSALAGGTNEQYF
-	-	TRBV4-3	19	TRBJ2-7	TGCGCCAGCAGCCAAGGGACCCCCGGGACAACCCCTATAACCTACGAGCAGTACTTC	CASSQGTPGTTPITYEQYF
TRBD2	-	TRBV2	14	TRBJ2-1	TGTGCCGGTACCGGGACTAGGGGCAACAATGAGCAGTTCTTC	CAGTGTRGNNEQFF
-	few	TRBV29-1	10	TRBJ1-1	TGCAGCGTTCTAGGGGACCGCGCTTTCTTT	CSVLGDRAFF
-	-	TRBV27	16	TRBJ2-1	TGTGCCAGCCGGAAACCTGTTGGGTTAACCTACAATGAGCAGTTCTTC	CASRKPVGLTYNEQFF
TRBD1	-	TRBV29-1	13	TRBJ2-1	TGCAGCGCCCACGGGACAGACCAAGAGACCCAGTTCTTC	CSAHGTDQETQFF
TRBD2	-	TRBV5-1	15	TRBJ2-5	TGCGCCAGCAGCTCTCGGACTAGCCCCGGCAGGGAGCAGTACTTC	CASSSRTSPGREQYF
-	-	TRBV28	17	TRBJ1-3	TGTGCCAGCAGTTTTTCGCTGAGGGACGGAGCTGGAAACACCATATATTTT	CASSFSLRDGAGNTIYF
TRBD1	many	TRBV4-1	14	TRBJ2-7	TGTGCCAGCAGCCCGGGACAGGGATCATACGAGCAGTACTTC	CASSPGQGSYEQYF
TRBD1	-	TRBV25-1	16	TRBJ1-1	TGTGCCAGCGAAGGGGTGAGTCCAGGGGGCAACACTGAAGCTTTCTTT	CASEGVSPGGNTEAFF
-	-	TRBV24-1	14	TRBJ2-5	TGTGCCACCAGTGATTCATGGGAGAGGGAGACCCAGTACTTC	CATSDSWERETQYF
-	-	TRBV4-1	16	TRBJ2-5	TGCGCCAGCAGCCAAGAGAGGAGTGAAGGCGCGGAGACCCAGTACTTC	CASSQERSEGAETQYF
TRBD2	few	TRBV20-1	14	TRBJ2-3	TGCAGTGCTAGTCCGGGGGGACGCACAGATACGCAGTATTTT	CSASPGGRTDTQYF
TRBD2	-	TRBV20-1	13	TRBJ2-1	TGCAGTGCTAGAGTGGGGGGGGTCAATGAGCAGTTCTTC	CSARVGGVNEQFF
-	-	TRBV19	14	TRBJ2-7	TGTGCCAGTAGTGGCCCGGGAGTGGTCTACGAGCAGTACTTC	CASSGPGVVYEQYF
TRBD2	-	TRBV5-1	16	TRBJ2-7	TGCGCCAGCAGCTTTACTAGCGGGAGTTCGTCCTACGAGCAGTACTTC	CASSFTSGSSSYEQYF
-	-	TRBV5-6	12	TRBJ1-1	TGTGCCAGCAGATACGGGACCACTGAAGCTTTCTTT	CASRYGTTEAFF
-	-	TRBV3-1	18	TRBJ2-7	TGTGCCAGCAGCCAAGATGGACTGACCAGCGGGCGACTCTACGAGCAGTACTTC	CASSQDGLTSGRLYEQYF
-	-	TRBV29-1	12	TRBJ1-1	TGCAGCGTTGAGGGGGGGTGGACTGAAGCTTTCTTT	CSVEGGWTEAFF
-	-	TRBV3-1	14	TRBJ2-5	TGTGCCAGCAGCCAAGGGCAGGCGGGAGAGACCCAGTACTTC	CASSQGQAGETQYF
-	once	TRBV5-1	13	TRBJ2-1	TGCGCCAGCAGCTTGAGGGTGAACCGTTGGCAGTTCTTC	CASSLRVNRWQFF